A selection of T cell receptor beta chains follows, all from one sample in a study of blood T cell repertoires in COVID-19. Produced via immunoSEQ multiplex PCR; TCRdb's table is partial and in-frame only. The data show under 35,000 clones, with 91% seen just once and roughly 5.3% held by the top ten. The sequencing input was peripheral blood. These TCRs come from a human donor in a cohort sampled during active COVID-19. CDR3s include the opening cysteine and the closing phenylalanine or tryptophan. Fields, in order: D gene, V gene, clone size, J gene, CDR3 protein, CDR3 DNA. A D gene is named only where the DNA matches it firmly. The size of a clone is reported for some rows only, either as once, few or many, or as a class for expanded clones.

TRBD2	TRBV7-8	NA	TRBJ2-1	CASSQGLAGVVGVFSSSYNEQFF	TGTGCCAGCAGCCAGGGACTAGCGGGAGTCGTGGGTGTGTTTTCCAGCTCCTACAATGAGCAGTTCTTC
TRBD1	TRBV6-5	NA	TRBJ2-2	CATWDRAIGELFF	TGTGCCACATGGGACAGGGCGATCGGGGAGCTGTTTTTT
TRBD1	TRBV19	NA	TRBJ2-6	CAARTGPGGANVLTF	TGTGCCGCCCGGACAGGCCCGGGGGGGGCCAACGTCCTGACTTTC
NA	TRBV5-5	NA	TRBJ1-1	CASSLLLMNTEAFF	TGTGCCAGCAGCTTGTTACTCATGAACACTGAAGCTTTCTTT
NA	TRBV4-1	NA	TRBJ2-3	CASSQDPPGSGTDTQYF	TGCGCCAGCAGCCAAGACCCCCCAGGATCGGGCACAGATACGCAGTATTTT
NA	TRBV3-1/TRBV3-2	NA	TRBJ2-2	CASSRASANTGELFF	TGTGCCAGCAGCAGGGCTAGCGCGAACACCGGGGAGCTGTTTTTT
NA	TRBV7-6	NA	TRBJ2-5	CASSLHSQETQYF	TGTGCCAGCAGCTTGCACAGCCAAGAGACCCAGTACTTC
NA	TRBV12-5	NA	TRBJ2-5	CASGLGGAFETQYF	TGTGCTAGTGGTTTAGGGGGGGCATTCGAGACCCAGTACTTC
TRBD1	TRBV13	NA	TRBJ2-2	CASSTLPGQDLTGELFF	TGTGCCAGCAGCACACTCCCGGGACAGGACCTCACCGGGGAGCTGTTTTTT
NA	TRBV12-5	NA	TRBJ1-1	CASGLSMNTEAFF	TGTGCTAGTGGTCTATCAATGAACACTGAAGCTTTCTTT
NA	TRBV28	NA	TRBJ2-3	CASSLGGGTDTQYF	TGTGCCAGCAGTTTAGGGGGCGGCACAGATACGCAGTATTTT
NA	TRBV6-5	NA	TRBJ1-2	CASSYSGLNLDGYTF	TGTGCCAGCAGTTACTCGGGGCTCAACCTTGATGGCTACACCTTC
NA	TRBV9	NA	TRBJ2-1	CASSVVGGAMEEQFF	TGTGCCAGCAGCGTAGTGGGGGGGGCCATGGAGGAGCAGTTCTTC
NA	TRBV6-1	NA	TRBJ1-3	CASSDIGNTIYF	TGTGCCAGCAGTGATATCGGAAACACCATATATTTT
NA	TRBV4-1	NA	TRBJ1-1	CASSQVINTEAFF	TGCGCCAGCAGCCAAGTAATTAACACTGAAGCTTTCTTT
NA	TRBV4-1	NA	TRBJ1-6	CASSQDPTTVEDSPLHF	TGCGCCAGCAGCCAAGACCCGACGACAGTGGAAGATTCACCCCTCCACTTT
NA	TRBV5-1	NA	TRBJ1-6	CASSSTGTGNSPLHF	TGCGCCAGCAGCTCCACAGGGACGGGGAATTCACCCCTCCACTTT
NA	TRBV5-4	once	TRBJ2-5	CASRDMQETQYF	TGTGCCAGCAGAGACATGCAAGAGACCCAGTACTTC
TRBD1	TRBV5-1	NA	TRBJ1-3	CASSLLRGREGNTIYF	TGCGCCAGCAGCTTGCTCAGGGGGCGGGAGGGAAACACCATATATTTT
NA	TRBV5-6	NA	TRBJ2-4	CASSFGVLKNIQYF	TGTGCCAGCAGCTTCGGGGTCCTCAAAAACATTCAGTACTTC
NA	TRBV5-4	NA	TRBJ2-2	CASSLGGRELFF	TGTGCCAGCAGCTTGGGGGGCCGGGAGCTGTTTTTT
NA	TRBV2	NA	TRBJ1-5	CASSGDSGPYSNQPQHF	TGTGCCAGCAGTGGAGACAGTGGTCCCTATAGCAATCAGCCCCAGCATTTT
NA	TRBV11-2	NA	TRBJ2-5	CASTQGIQETQYF	TGTGCCAGCACCCAGGGAATTCAAGAGACCCAGTACTTC
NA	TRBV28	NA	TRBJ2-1	CASRLARVGEQFF	TGTGCCAGCAGGTTGGCCAGGGTCGGTGAGCAGTTCTTC
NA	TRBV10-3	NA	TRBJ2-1	CAISGVAGFSYNEQFF	TGTGCCATCAGTGGGGTAGCAGGGTTCTCCTACAATGAGCAGTTCTTC
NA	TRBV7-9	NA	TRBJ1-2	CASSFSGSNYGYTF	TGTGCCAGCAGCTTTAGTGGTTCTAACTATGGCTACACCTTC
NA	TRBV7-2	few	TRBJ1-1	CASSPHMNTEAFF	TGTGCCAGCAGCCCACATATGAACACTGAAGCTTTCTTT
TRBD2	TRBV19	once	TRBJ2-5	CASTLGLAGEETQYF	TGTGCCAGTACCCTCGGACTAGCGGGGGAAGAGACCCAGTACTTC
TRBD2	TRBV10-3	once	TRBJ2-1	CAISESSPGLADNEQFF	TGTGCCATCAGTGAGTCATCCCCGGGACTAGCAGACAATGAGCAGTTCTTC
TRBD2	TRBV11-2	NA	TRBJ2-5	CASSLGGGETQYF	TGTGCCAGCAGCTTAGGGGGAGGGGAGACCCAGTACTTC
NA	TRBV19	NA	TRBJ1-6	CASGNQGIGPLHF	TGTGCCAGTGGAAATCAGGGAATAGGACCCCTCCACTTT
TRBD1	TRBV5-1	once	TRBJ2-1	CASSWRTGPLLYNEQFF	TGCGCCAGCAGCTGGAGGACAGGACCCTTACTTTACAATGAGCAGTTCTTC
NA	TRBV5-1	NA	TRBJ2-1	CASSLRNNEQFF	TGCGCCAGCAGCCTACGCAACAATGAGCAGTTCTTC
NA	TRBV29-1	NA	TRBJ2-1	CSVDRNYNNEQFF	TGCAGCGTCGACCGGAACTACAACAATGAGCAGTTCTTC
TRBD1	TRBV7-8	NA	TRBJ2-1	CASSLAGTGSYNEQFF	TGTGCCAGCAGCTTAGCGGGGACAGGGAGCTACAATGAGCAGTTCTTC
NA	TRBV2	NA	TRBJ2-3	CAGSPVITQYF	TGTGCCGGCAGTCCCGTTATTACGCAGTATTTT
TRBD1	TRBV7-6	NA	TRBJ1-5	CASSLRPGQGTVQPQHF	TGTGCCAGCAGCTTAAGGCCGGGACAGGGTACGGTTCAGCCCCAGCATTTT
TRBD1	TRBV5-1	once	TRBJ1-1	CASSGGGADTEAFF	TGCGCCAGCAGCGGAGGGGGCGCGGACACTGAAGCTTTCTTT
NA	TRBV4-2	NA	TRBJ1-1	CASSQQGFTEAFF	TGTGCCAGCAGCCAACAGGGTTTTACTGAAGCTTTCTTT
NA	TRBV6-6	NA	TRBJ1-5	CASSYGTSGQPQHF	TGTGCCAGCAGTTACGGGACAAGTGGTCAGCCCCAGCATTTT
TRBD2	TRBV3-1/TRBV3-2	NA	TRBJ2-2	CASSQAGGGLTGELFF	TGTGCCAGCAGCCAAGCAGGCGGGGGGCTCACCGGGGAGCTGTTTTTT
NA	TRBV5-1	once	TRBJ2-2	CASSNQGTAGELFF	TGCGCCAGCAGCAATCAGGGGACCGCCGGGGAGCTGTTTTTT
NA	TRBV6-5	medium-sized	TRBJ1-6	CASSFRHDNSPLHF	TGTGCCAGCAGTTTCAGACACGATAATTCACCCCTCCACTTT
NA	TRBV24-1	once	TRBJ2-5	CATSDPGETQYF	TGTGCCACCAGTGACCCCGGAGAGACCCAGTACTTC
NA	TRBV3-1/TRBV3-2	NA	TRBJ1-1	CASSRLGGTTEAFF	TGTGCCAGCAGCCGCCTCGGGGGAACCACTGAAGCTTTCTTT
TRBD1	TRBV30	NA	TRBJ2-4	CAWRPRGRETKNIQYF	TGTGCCTGGAGGCCCAGGGGGCGGGAAACCAAAAACATTCAGTACTTC
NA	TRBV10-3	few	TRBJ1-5	CAISEVGVNQPQHF	TGTGCCATCAGTGAAGTTGGAGTTAATCAGCCCCAGCATTTT
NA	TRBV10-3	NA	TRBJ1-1	CAITSNPPTGGWAEAFF	TGTGCCATCACCTCGAATCCCCCGACAGGTGGCTGGGCTGAAGCTTTCTTT